These 6 T cell receptor beta chains share one sample of origin, sequenced in a study of blood T cell repertoires in COVID-19. Assay used: immunoSEQ multiplex PCR; TCRdb lists only in-frame clones, some missing. The table lists about 330,000 clones, 86% of them singletons. The sample consisted of peripheral blood. These TCRs come from a woman in her forties or fifties with acute or convalescent COVID-19.

The V call is TRBV14, the J call TRBJ1-4; D is undetermined. The CDR3 is 16 amino acids. Germline V gene lookup returns CDR1 SGHDN and CDR2 FVKESK. The V and J ends lost 3 bases and 5 bases respectively, with 16 bases between them. The CDR3 DNA sequence: TGTGCCAGCAGCCATAGGACCCTCGGGAGAAATGAAAAACTGTTTTTT. This sequence encodes CASSHRTLGRNEKLFF.

The chain is built from TRBV7-6 and TRBJ1-1; TRBD1 is a possible D gene (6 bases). CDR1 is SGHVS and CDR2 is FNYEAQ in the germline V gene. Trimming shortened V by 4 bases and J by 1 base, and 7 bases separated the two germline ends. The CDR3 length is 13 residues. In nucleotides, the CDR3 is TGTGCCAGCAGCTCGGACAGGAACACTGAAGCTTTCTTT. It codes for CASSSDRNTEAFF.

V usage is TRBV10-3 and J usage is TRBJ1-4; weak D call: TRBD1 (6 bases). The CDR3 is made up of 15 amino acids. The germline CDR1 and CDR2 sequences are ENHRY and SYGVKD. Trimming pared 3 bases from V and 11 bases from J, leaving 19 bases between. In nucleotides, the CDR3 is TGTGCCATCAGTGAAAACACGGCTGTGAGGGGGAAACTGTTTTTT. Amino acid sequence: CAISENTAVRGKLFF.

This clone occurred once. The gene calls are TRBV10-2 and TRBJ2-3; the D gene is possibly TRBD1 (5 bases). The CDR3 spans 15 residues. V lost 6 bases, J lost 3 bases, and 16 bases lay in between. Germline V lookup: CDR1 WSHSY, CDR2 SAAADI. CDR3 nucleotides: TGCGCCAGCAGAAGGTGGGAAGGGGTGACAGATACGCAGTATTTT. Its protein is CASRRWEGVTDTQYF.

The chain has TRBV28 and TRBJ1-6; TRBD1 matches 10 bases. The germline V gene encodes CDR1 MDHEN and CDR2 SYDVKM. This CDR3 has 19 residues. The junction had 14 bases not matched to a gene; V was cut back by 4 bases and J by 5 bases. For the CDR3, the DNA is TGTGCCAGCAGTTATTTCGGGACAGGGGTTTGGAAGCATAATTCACCCCTCCACTTT. Translation: CASSYFGTGVWKHNSPLHF.

This rearrangement joins TRBV28 to TRBJ2-7, with 8 bases lining up with TRBD2. The V gene end was trimmed by 3 bases and the J gene end by 7 bases; junction bases not matched to a gene: 5. Germline CDR1 reads MDHEN; CDR2 reads SYDVKM. The length of the CDR3 is 13 residues. The CDR3 region has the DNA TGTGCCAGCAGTTTGCGGGGGGCGAGGGAGCAGTACTTC. Protein product: CASSLRGAREQYF.